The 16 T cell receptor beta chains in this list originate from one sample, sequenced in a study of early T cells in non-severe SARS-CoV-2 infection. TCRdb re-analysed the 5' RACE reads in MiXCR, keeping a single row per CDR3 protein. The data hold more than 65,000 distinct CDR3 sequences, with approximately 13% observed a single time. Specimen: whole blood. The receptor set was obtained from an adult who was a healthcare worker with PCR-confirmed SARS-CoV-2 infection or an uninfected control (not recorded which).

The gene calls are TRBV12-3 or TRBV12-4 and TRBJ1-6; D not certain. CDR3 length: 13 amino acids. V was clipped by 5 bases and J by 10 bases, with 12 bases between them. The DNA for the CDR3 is TGTGCCAGCAGTCCCCAAACAGCATCACCCCTCCACTTT. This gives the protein CASSPQTASPLHF.

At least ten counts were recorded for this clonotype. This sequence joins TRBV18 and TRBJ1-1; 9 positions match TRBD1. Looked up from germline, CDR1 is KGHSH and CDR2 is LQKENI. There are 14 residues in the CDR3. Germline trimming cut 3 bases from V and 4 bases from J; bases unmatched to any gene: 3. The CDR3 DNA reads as TGTGCCAGCTCACCGCAGACAGGGGGCACTGAAGCTTTCTTT. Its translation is CASSPQTGGTEAFF.

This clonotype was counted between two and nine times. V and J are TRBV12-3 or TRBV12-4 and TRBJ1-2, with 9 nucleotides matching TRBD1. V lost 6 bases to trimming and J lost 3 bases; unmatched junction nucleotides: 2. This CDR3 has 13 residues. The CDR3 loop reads CASSRDRDYGYTF. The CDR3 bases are TGTGCCAGCAGCCGGGACAGGGACTATGGCTACACCTTC.

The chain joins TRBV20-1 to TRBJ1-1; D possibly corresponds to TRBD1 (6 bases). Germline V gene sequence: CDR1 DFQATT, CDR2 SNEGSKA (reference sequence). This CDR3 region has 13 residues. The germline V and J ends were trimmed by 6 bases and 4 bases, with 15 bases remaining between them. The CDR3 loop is CSAIRGVGTEAFF. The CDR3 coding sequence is TGCAGTGCCATCAGGGGAGTTGGCACTGAAGCTTTCTTT.

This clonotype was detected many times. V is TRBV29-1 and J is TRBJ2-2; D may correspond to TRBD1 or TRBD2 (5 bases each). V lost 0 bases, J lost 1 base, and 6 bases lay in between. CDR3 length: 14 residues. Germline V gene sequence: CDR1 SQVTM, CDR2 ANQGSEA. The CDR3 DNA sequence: TGCAGCGTTGAAGAGGGGGTGAACACCGGGGAGCTGTTTTTT. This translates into CSVEEGVNTGELFF.

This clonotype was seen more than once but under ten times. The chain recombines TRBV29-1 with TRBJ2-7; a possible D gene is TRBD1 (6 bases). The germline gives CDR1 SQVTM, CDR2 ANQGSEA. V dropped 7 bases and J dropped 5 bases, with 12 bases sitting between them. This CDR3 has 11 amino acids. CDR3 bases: TGCAGCGCTAGCAGGGGCGACGAGCAGTACTTC. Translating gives CSASRGDEQYF.

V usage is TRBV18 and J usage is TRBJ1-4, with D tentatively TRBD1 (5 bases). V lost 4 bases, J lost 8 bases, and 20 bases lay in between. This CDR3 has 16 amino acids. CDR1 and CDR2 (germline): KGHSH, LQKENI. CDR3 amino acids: CASSRLSGGAKEKLFF. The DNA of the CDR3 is TGTGCCAGCTCACGACTATCTGGAGGGGCAAAGGAAAAACTGTTTTTT.

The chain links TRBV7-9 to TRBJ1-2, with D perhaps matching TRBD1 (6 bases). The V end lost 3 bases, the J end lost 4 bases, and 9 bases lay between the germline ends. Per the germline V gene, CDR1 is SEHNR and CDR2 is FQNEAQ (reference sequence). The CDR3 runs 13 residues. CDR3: CASSLDRFYGYTF. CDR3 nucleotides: TGTGCCAGCAGCTTGGACAGATTCTATGGCTACACCTTC.

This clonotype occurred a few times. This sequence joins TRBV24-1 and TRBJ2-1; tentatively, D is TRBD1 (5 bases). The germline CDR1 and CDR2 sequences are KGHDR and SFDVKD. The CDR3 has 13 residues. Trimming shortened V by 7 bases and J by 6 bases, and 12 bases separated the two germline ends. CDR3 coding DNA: TGTGCCACCAGGGCAGGGCTTGGCAATGAGCAGTTCTTC. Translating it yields CATRAGLGNEQFF.

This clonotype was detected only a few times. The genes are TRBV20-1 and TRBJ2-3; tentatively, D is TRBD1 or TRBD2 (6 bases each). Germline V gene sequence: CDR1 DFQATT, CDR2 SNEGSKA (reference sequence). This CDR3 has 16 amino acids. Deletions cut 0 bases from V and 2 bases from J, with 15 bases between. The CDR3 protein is CSARDVRGGLTDTQYF. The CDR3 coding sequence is TGCAGTGCTAGAGATGTACGTGGGGGGCTCACAGATACGCAGTATTTT.

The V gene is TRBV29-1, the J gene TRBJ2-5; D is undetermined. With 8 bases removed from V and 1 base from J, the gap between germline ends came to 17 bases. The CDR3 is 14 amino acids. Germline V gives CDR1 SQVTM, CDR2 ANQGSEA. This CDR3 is CSLTPSLSQETQYF. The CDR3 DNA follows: TGCAGCCTTACCCCGAGCCTAAGCCAAGAGACCCAGTACTTC.

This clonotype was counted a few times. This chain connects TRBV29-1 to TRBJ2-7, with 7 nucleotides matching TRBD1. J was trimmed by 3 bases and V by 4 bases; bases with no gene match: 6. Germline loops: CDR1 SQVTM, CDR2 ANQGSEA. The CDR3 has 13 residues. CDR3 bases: TGCAGCGTTGTCGGGACAGAGAACTACGAGCAGTACTTC. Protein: CSVVGTENYEQYF.

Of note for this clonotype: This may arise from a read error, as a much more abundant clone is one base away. CDR3 nucleotides: TGTGCCAGCAGTGGTAGCGGGAGGACCGTTCGGTACTTC. Translating it yields CASSGSGRTVRYF. The chain employs TRBV2 and TRBJ2-4; 10 bases match TRBD2. This CDR3 region has 13 residues. V trimming: 4 bases; J trimming: 15 bases; junction bases outside the gene matches: 9. Per the germline V gene, CDR1 is SNHLY and CDR2 is FYNNEI.

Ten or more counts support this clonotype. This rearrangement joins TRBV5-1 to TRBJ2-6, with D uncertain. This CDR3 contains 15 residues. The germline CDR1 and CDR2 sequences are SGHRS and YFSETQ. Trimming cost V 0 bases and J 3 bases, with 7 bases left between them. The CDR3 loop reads CASSLVRLGANVLTF. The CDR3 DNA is TGCGCCAGCAGCTTGGTACGGCTTGGGGCCAACGTCCTGACTTTC.

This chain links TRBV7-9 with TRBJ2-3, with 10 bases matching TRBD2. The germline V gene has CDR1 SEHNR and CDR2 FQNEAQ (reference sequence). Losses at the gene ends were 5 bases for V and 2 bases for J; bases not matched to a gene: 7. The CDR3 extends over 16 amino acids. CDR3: CASSRIAGGVTDTQYF. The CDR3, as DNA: TGTGCCAGCAGCAGGATAGCGGGAGGTGTCACAGATACGCAGTATTTT.

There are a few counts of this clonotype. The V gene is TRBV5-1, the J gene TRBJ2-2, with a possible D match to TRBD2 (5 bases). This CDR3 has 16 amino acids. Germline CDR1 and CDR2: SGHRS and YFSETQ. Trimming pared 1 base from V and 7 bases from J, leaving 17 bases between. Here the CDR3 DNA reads TGCGCCAGCAGCTTGTCGGCTAGCCTTCTGAGCGGGGAGCTGTTTTTT. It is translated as CASSLSASLLSGELFF.